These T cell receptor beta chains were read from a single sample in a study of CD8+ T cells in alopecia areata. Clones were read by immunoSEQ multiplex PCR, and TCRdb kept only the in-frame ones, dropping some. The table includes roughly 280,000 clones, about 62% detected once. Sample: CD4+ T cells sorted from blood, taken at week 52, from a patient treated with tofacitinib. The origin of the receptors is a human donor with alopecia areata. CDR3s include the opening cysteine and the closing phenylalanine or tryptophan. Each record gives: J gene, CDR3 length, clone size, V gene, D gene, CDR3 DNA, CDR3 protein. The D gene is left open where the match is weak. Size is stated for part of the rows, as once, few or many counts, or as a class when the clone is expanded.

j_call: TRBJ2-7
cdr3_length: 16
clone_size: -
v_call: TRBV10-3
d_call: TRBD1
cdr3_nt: TGTGCCATCAGTGAGTCTACAGGGGACAGCTCCTACGAGCAGTACTTC
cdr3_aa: CAISESTGDSSYEQYF

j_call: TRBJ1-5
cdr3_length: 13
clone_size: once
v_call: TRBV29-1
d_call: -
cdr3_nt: TGCAGCGTTGTCCAAGAGGGCAATCAGCCCCAGCATTTT
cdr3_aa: CSVVQEGNQPQHF

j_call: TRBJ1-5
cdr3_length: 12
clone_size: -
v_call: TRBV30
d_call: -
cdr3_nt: TGTGCCTGGAACAGGGCCTATCAGCCCCAGCATTTT
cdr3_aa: CAWNRAYQPQHF

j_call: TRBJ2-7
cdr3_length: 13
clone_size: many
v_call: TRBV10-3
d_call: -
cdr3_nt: TGTGCCATCAGTGAGACGCCTTCCTACGAGCAGTACTTC
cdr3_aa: CAISETPSYEQYF

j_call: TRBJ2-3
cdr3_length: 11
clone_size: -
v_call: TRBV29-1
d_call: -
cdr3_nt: TGCAGCGTTGAAGTTGCAGATACGCAGTATTTT
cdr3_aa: CSVEVADTQYF

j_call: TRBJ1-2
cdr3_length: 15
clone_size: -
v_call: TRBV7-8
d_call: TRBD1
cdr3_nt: TGTGCCAGCAGCTTGACCTCGGGACAGGTCTATGGCTACACCTTC
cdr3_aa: CASSLTSGQVYGYTF

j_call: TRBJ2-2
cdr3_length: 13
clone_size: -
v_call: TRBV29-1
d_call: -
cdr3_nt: TGCAGCGGGAGGACAGCGAACACCGGGGAGCTGTTTTTT
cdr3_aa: CSGRTANTGELFF

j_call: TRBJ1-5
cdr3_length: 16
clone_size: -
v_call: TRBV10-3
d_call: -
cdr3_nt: TGTGCCATCAGTGAACGAAGAGGGATGGGAAATCAGCCCCAGCATTTT
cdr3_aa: CAISERRGMGNQPQHF

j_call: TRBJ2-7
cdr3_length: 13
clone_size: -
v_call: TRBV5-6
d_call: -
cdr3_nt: TGTGCCAGCAGCTTGAGGTCGGGCCAGGAGCAGTACTTC
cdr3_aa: CASSLRSGQEQYF

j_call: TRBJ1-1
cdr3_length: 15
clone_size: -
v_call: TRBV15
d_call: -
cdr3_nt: TGTGCCACCAGCAGAGATCGCGGTTCCCACACTGAAGCTTTCTTT
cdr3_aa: CATSRDRGSHTEAFF

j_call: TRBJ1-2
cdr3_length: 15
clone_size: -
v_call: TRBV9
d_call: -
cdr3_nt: TGTGCCAGCAGCACAGCGGGACACAGGGACTATGGCTACACCTTC
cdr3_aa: CASSTAGHRDYGYTF

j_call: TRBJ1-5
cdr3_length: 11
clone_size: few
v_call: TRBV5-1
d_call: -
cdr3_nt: TGCGCCAGCAGTCCAGTATTGCCCCAGCATTTT
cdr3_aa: CASSPVLPQHF

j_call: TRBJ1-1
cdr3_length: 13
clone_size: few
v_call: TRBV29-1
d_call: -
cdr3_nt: TGCAGCGTCTCTGGACAGCTGAACACTGAAGCTTTCTTT
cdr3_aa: CSVSGQLNTEAFF

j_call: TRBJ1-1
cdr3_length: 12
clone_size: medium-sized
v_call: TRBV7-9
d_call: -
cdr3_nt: TGTGCCAGCAGCTTACAGTACACTGAAGCTTTCTTT
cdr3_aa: CASSLQYTEAFF

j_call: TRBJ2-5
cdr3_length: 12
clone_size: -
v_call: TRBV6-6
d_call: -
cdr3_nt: TGTGCCAGCAGTACAACGACAGGAATCCAGTACTTC
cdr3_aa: CASSTTTGIQYF

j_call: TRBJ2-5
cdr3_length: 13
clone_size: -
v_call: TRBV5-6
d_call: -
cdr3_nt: TGTGCCAGCAGTTGGCTGGGGGCGGAGACCCAGTACTTC
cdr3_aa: CASSWLGAETQYF

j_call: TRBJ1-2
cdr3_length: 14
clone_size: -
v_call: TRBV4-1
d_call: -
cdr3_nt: TGCGCCAGCAGCCAAGATCCGGGGACGGCGGGCTACACCTTC
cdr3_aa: CASSQDPGTAGYTF

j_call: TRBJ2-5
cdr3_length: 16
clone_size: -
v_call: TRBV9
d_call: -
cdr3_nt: TGTGCCAGCAGCGCCGCTCTGTTGGTGGGGAGGGAGACCCAGTACTTC
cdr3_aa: CASSAALLVGRETQYF

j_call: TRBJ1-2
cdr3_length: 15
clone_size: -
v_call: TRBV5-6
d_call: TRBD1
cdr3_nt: TGTGCCAGCAGCCAGAGACAGGGAGGGTTTTATGGCTACACCTTC
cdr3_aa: CASSQRQGGFYGYTF

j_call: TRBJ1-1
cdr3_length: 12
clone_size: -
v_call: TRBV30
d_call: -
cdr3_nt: TGTGCCTGGAGTAAGGGGTATACTGAAGCTTTCTTT
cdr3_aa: CAWSKGYTEAFF

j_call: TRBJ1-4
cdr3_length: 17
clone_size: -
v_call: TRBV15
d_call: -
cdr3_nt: TGTGCCACCAGCAGAGATTCTCCGCGACAGTACAATGAAAAACTGTTTTTT
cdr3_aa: CATSRDSPRQYNEKLFF

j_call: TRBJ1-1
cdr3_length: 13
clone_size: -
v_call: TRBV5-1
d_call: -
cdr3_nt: TGCGCCAGCAGCCCTTCCCCGGGGACTGAAGCTTTCTTT
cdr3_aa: CASSPSPGTEAFF

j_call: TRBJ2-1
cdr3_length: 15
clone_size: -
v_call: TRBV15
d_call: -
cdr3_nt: TGTGCCACCAGCAGGGACCATCCGACCGTTAATGAGCAGTTCTTC
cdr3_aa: CATSRDHPTVNEQFF

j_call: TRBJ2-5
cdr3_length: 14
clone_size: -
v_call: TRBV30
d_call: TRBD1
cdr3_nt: TGTGCCTGGAGTCGAATGGGACAGGCAGAGACCCAGTACTTC
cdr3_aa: CAWSRMGQAETQYF

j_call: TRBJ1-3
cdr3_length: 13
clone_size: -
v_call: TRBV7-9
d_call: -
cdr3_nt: TGTGCCAGCAGCGCCGATGATGCCGGCACCATATATTTT
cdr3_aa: CASSADDAGTIYF

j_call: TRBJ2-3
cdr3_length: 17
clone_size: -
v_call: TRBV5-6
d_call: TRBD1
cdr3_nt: TGTGCCAGCAGCGGCCGGAACAGGGGATGGAGCACAGATACGCAGTATTTT
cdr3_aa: CASSGRNRGWSTDTQYF

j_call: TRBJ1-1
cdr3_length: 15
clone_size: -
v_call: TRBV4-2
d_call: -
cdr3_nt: TGTGCCAGCAGCCAAGAGAGTAGGGGGAGCACTGAAGCTTTCTTT
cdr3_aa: CASSQESRGSTEAFF

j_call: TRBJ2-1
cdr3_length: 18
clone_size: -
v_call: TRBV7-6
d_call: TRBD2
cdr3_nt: TGTGCCAGCAGCTTACGGGCTCCAAGCGGGGGCACAAACAATGAGCAGTTCTTC
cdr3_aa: CASSLRAPSGGTNNEQFF

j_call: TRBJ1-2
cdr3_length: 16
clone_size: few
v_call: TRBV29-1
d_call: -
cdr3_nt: TGCAGCGTTGAAGATTTCTCCAATACAGGGAACTATGGCTACACCTTC
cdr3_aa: CSVEDFSNTGNYGYTF

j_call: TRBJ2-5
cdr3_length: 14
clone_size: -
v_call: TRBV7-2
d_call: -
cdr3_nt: TGTGCCAGCAGCCGCGCTAGGGGACAAGAGACCCAGTACTTC
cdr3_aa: CASSRARGQETQYF

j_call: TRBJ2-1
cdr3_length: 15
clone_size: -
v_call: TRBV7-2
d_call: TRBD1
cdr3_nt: TGTGCCAGCAGCTCTTGGGTTACAGGGGGGAGTGAGCAGTTCTTC
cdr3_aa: CASSSWVTGGSEQFF

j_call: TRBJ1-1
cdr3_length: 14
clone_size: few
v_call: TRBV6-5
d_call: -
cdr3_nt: TGTGCCAGCAGTTACGGGGGGGCCGGAACTGAAGCTTTCTTT
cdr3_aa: CASSYGGAGTEAFF

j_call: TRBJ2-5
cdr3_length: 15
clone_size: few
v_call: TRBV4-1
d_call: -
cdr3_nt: TGCGCCAGCAGCCAAGTAGAGGGGCTGCGGGAGACCCAGTACTTC
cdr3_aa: CASSQVEGLRETQYF

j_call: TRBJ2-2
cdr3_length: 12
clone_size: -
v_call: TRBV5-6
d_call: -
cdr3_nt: TGTGCCAGCAGCTTGAACAGCGGGGAGCTGTTTTTT
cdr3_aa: CASSLNSGELFF

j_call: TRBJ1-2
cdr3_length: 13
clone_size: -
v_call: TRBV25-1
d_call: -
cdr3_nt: TGTGCCAGCAGTTCGACCAGATACTATGGCTACACCTTC
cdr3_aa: CASSSTRYYGYTF

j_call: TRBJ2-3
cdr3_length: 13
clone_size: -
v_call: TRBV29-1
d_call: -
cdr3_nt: TGCAGCGTTGCGCGGGACGTCACAGATACGCAGTATTTT
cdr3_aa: CSVARDVTDTQYF

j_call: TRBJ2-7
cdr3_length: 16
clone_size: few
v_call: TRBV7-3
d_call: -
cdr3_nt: TGTGCCAGCAGCTTACGATCCCGGCAGGGGAGGCACGAGCAGTACTTC
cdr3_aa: CASSLRSRQGRHEQYF

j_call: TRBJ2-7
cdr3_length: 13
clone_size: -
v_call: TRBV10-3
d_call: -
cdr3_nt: TGTGCCACCGGGGGAGTACGGTCCTACGAGCAGTACTTC
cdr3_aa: CATGGVRSYEQYF

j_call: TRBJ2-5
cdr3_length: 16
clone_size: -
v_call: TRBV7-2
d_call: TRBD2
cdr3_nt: TGTGCCAGCAGCTCAGTAGCGGGGGGGCCGGGAGAGACCCAGTACTTC
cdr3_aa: CASSSVAGGPGETQYF

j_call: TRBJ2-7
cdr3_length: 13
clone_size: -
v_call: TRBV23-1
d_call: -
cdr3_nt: TGCGCCAGCAGTCCCGGGGATCAGGACGAGCAGTACTTC
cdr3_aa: CASSPGDQDEQYF

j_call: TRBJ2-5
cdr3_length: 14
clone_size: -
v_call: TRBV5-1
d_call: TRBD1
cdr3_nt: TGCGCCAGCAGCTTTGTATACAGGGGAGAGACCCAGTACTTC
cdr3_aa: CASSFVYRGETQYF

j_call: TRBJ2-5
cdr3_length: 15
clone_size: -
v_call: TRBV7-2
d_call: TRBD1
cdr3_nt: TGTGCCAGCAGCCTCCCGACAGGGCTTCAAGAGACCCAGTACTTC
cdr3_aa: CASSLPTGLQETQYF

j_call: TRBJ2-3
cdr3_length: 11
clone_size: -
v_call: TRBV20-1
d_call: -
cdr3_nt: TGCAGTGCTAGCCGGACAGATACGCAGTATTTT
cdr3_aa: CSASRTDTQYF

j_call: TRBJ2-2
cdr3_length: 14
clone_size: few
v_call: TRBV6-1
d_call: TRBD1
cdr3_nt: TGTGCCAGCAGTGTTACAGGGGTAATCGGGGAGCTGTTTTTT
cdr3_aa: CASSVTGVIGELFF